The subject of this entry is one TCR beta chain. The antigen remains unidentified. This sample stems from a study of T cell responses to AZD1222 COVID-19 vaccine. Broader study findings: Dominant CD4 TCR responses targeted spike regions 160-218 and 743-854. Targets within unmutated variant regions were reportedly found for nearly half of spike-specific TCRs.

Measured with immunoSEQ multiplex PCR; TCRdb has only the in-frame clones, and not every one. The table has 150,000 or so clones, about 91% seen once. This receptor was identified in an adult who received the AZD1222 COVID-19 vaccine. The sequencing here drew on peripheral blood, taken 28 days after the second AZD1222 dose.

The CDR3 loop is CASSLLDNLNYGYTF. Written as DNA, the CDR3 is TGTGCCAGCAGCTTACTGGACAATCTTAACTATGGCTACACCTTC. V gene TRBV7-9 combines with J gene TRBJ1-2, with D possibly TRBD1 on 5 matching bases. Germline V gives CDR1 SEHNR, CDR2 FQNEAQ (reference sequence). Trimming removed 2 bases at V and 1 base at J, with 11 bases between. CDR3 length: 15 amino acids.